This TCR beta chain derives from a study of T cells after yellow fever vaccination. 5'RACE template switching produced TCR cDNA carrying a universal primer site and UMIs. TCRdb analysed the 5' RACE reads with MiXCR anew, one entry per CDR3 protein. Among some 240,000 distinct CDR3 sequences listed, more than 3% were seen once. CDR3 length equals 16 residues. Germline assignment: CDR1 KGHDR and CDR2 SFDVKD. V dropped 1 base and J dropped 3 bases, with 14 bases sitting between them. The clonotype comes from a young man who received the YFV17D yellow fever vaccine. The gene calls are TRBV24-1 and TRBJ2-5; tentatively, D is TRBD2 (6 bases). Sequenced material: CD4+ T cells sorted from PBMCs, taken 10 days after the yellow fever booster vaccination. CDR3: CATSDLLRGEEETQYF. In DNA, the CDR3 is TGTGCCACCAGTGATTTATTACGAGGGGAGGAAGAGACCCAGTACTTC.